This TCR beta chain was profiled in a study of CD8 T cells in Susac syndrome. The germline gives CDR1 SEHNR, CDR2 FQNEAQ (reference sequence). The CDR3 contains 18 residues. J was trimmed by 4 bases and V by 5 bases; bases with no gene match: 12. TEMRA cells were enriched by FACS, and CD4+ and CD8+ T cells were negatively isolated. cDNA came from around 0.5 to 1 ug RNA primed by random hexamers. Amplification of the TCR beta CDR3 was carried out by immunoSEQ multiplex PCR, which spanned a total of 54 Vbeta and 13 Jbeta segments. TCRdb ran MiXCR on the immunoSEQ multiplex PCR reads and lists one entry per CDR3 protein. This table holds about 120,000 distinct CDR3 sequences, approximately 94% found once.

The chain uses TRBV7-9 and TRBJ2-1; TRBD2 matches at 12 bases. The material sequenced was CD4+ T cells from PBMCs. The receptor comes from a human donor in good health. CDR3 loop: CASSPSRTSGKIYNEQFF. CDR3 nucleotides: TGTGCCAGCAGCCCCTCACGGACTAGCGGGAAAATTTACAATGAGCAGTTCTTC. The full variable domain, with the rest looked up from reference TRBV7-9 and TRBJ2-1, is DTGVSQNPRHKITKRGQNVTFRCDPISEHNRLYWYRQTLGQGPEFLTYFQNEAQLEKSRLLSDRFSAERPKGSFSTLEIQRTEQGDSAMYLCASSPSRTSGKIYNEQFFGPGTRLTVL.